This entry concerns a single T cell receptor beta chain. Its antigen is currently not known. No base-level quality is on record; no much larger clone is a single base apart. The sample originates from a study of technical replicates of blood from a few donors listed by TCRdb under 2017. The library relied on the immunoSEQ multiplex PCR assay. The clones in this table, taken by TCRdb from immuneACCESS, are in-frame only. Not every clone is retained; where verified, under half of the shortfall comes from an unresolved V gene, and the cause of the rest is unknown. The table for this sample lists approximately 88,000 clones; approximately 97% of them were counted only once. The ten largest clones add up to approximately 0.3% of the sample. The CDR3, cysteine through phenylalanine, is 14 amino acids long. The only DNA kept is the CDR3, 42 bases in frame from the first base. For this chain, trimming is 5 bases at the V end and 5 bases at the J end, and the number of junction bases without a gene match is 5. According to the germline V gene, CDR1 reads MDHEN and CDR2 reads SYDVKM.

Sequences were obtained from T cells isolated from PBMCs. Recombination connected TRBV28 to TRBJ2-7, with 11 bases in between that match TRBD1. This clonotype was sampled from a human donor in good health. The CDR3 region: CASSLPGQGDEQYF. The DNA reads as follows: TGTGCCAGCAGTCTTCCGGGACAGGGGGACGAGCAGTACTTC.